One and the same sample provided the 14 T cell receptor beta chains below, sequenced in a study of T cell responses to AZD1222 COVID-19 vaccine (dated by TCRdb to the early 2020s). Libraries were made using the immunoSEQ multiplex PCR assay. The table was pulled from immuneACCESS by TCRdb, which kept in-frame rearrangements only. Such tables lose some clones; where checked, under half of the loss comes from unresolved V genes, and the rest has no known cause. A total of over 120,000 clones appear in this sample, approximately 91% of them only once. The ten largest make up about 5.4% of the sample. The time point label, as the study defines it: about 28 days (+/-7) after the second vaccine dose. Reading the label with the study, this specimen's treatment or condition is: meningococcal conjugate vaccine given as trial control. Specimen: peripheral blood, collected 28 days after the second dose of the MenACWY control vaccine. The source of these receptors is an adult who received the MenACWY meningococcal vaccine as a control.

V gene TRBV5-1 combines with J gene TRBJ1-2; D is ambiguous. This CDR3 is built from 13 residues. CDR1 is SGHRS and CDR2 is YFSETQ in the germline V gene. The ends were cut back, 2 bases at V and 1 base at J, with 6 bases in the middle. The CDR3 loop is CASSLGSNYGYTF. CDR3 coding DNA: TGCGCCAGCAGCTTAGGGAGTAACTATGGCTACACCTTC.

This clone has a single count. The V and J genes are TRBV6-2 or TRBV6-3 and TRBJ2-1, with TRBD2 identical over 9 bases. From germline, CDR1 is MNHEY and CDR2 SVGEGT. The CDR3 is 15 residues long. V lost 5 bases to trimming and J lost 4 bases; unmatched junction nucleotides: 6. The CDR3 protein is CASSRRGGAYNEQFF. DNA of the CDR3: TGTGCCAGCAGTCGGCGGGGGGGAGCGTACAATGAGCAGTTCTTC.

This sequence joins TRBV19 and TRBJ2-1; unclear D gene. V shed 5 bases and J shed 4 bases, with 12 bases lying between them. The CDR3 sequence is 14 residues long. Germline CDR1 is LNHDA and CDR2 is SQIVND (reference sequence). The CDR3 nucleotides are TGTGCCAGTAGTTCCAGAAATGGGTACAATGAGCAGTTCTTC. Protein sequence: CASSSRNGYNEQFF. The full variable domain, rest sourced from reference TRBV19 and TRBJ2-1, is DGGITQSPKYLFRKEGQNVTLSCEQNLNHDAMYWYRQDPGQGLRLIYYSQIVNDFQKGDIAEGYSVSREKKESFPLTVTSAQKNPTAFYLCASSSRNGYNEQFFGPGTRLTVL.

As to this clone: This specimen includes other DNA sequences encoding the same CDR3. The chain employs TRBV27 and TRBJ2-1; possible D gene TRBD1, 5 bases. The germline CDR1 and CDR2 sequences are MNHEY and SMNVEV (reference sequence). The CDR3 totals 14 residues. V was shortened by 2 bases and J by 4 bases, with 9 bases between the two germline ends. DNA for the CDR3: TGTGCCAGCAGTTTAGGGGCAGAATACAATGAGCAGTTCTTC. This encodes CASSLGAEYNEQFF.

This CDR3 is CASSPPGGAHNTEAFF. DNA of the CDR3: TGTGCCAGCAGCCCCCCGGGGGGGGCACACAACACTGAAGCTTTCTTT. This chain connects TRBV7-9 to TRBJ1-1; the D gene is possibly TRBD1 (6 bases). CDR3 length equals 16 residues. Germline V gene data show CDR1 as SEHNR and CDR2 as FQNEAQ (reference sequence). V lost 5 bases to trimming and J lost 2 bases, with 18 bases between them. The full variable domain, with the rest looked up from reference TRBV7-9 and TRBJ1-1, is DTGVSQNPRHKITKRGQNVTFRCDPISEHNRLYWYRQTLGQGPEFLTYFQNEAQLEKSRLLSDRFSAERPKGSFSTLEIQRTEQGDSAMYLCASSPPGGAHNTEAFFGQGTRLTVV.

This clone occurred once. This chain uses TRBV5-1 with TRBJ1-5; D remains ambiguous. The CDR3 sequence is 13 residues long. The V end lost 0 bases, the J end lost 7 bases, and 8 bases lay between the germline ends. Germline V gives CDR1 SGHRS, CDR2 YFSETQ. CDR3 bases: TGCGCCAGCAGCTTGGTCGGCCAGCAGCCCCAGCATTTT. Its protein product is CASSLVGQQPQHF. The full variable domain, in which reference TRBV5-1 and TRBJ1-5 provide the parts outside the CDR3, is KAGVTQTPRYLIKTRGQQVTLSCSPISGHRSVSWYQQTPGQGLQFLFEYFSETQRNKGNFPGRFSGRQFSNSRSEMNVSTLELGDSALYLCASSLVGQQPQHFGDGTRLSIL.

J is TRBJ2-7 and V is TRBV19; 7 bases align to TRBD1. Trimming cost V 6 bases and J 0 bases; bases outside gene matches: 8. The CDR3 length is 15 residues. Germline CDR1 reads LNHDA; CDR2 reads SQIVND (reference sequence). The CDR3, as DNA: TGTGCCAGTAGCCCAGCGGCAGGGGGCTCCTACGAGCAGTACTTC. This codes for CASSPAAGGSYEQYF.

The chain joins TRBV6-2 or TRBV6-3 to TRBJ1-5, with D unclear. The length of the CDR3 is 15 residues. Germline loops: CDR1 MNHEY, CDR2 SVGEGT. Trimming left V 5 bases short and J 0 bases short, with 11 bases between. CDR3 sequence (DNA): TGTGCCAGCAGTAGTACAGCTTATAGCAATCAGCCCCAGCATTTT. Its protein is CASSSTAYSNQPQHF.

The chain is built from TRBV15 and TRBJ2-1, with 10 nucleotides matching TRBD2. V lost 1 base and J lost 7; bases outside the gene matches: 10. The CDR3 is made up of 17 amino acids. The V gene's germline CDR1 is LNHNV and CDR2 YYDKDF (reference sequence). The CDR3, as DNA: TGTGCCACCAGCAGAGGTTGGGGGGGGACTAGCGCGAATGAGCAGTTCTTC. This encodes CATSRGWGGTSANEQFF.

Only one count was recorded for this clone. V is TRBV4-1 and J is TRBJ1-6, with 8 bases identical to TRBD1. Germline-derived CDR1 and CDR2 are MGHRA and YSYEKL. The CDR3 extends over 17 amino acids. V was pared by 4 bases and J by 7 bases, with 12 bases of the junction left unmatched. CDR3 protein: CASSRDPPRTGNSPLHF. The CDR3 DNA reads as TGCGCCAGCAGCCGAGACCCTCCGCGGACAGGGAATTCACCCCTCCACTTT.

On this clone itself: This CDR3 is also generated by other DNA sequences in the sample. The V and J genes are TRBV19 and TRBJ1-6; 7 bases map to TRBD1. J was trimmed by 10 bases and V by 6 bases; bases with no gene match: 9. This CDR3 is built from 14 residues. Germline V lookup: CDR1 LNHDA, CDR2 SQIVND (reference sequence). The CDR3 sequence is CASSDRERGSPLHF. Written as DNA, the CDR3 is TGTGCCAGTAGCGACAGGGAACGCGGATCACCCCTCCACTTT.

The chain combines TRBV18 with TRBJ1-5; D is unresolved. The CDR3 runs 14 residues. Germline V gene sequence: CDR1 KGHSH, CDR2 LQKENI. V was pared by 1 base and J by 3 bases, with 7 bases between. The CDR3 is CASSPLTDNQPQHF. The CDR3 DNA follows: TGTGCCAGCTCACCACTAACAGACAATCAGCCCCAGCATTTT.

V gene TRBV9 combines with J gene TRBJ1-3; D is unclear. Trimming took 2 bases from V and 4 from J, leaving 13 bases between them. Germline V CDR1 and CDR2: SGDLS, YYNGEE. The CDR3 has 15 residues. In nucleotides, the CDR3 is TGTGCCAGCAGCGTCACCGACGACGGGGGAAACACCATATATTTT. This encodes CASSVTDDGGNTIYF.

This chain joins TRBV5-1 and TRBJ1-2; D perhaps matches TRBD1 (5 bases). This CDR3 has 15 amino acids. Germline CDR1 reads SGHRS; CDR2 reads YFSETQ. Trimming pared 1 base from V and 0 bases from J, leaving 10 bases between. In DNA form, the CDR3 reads TGCGCCAGCAGCTTGTCCCCGGGGGCTAACTATGGCTACACCTTC. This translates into CASSLSPGANYGYTF.